The 21 T cell receptor beta chains below all came from one sample that was sequenced in a study of patients and donors after allogeneic stem cell transplantation. Using its own MiXCR run on the RT-PCR reads, TCRdb lists one record per CDR3 protein. The sample includes roughly 940,000 distinct CDR3 sequences, 18% seen only once; the top ten take 5% to 7.5%. Sequencing was done on a sample of blood, either unsorted or a sorted T cell fraction (not recorded which). Receptors originate from a human donor who was either an allogeneic HSCT recipient or a stem cell or donor lymphocyte infusion donor (not recorded which). It is not recorded whose cells these are; they may come from a transplant donor.

This clonotype was counted between two and nine times. J is TRBJ1-5 and V is TRBV20-1, with 7 nucleotides matching TRBD1. Trimming took 5 bases from V and 2 from J; bases not matched to a gene: 9. Germline CDR1 reads DFQATT; CDR2 reads SNEGSKA (reference sequence). The CDR3 totals 15 residues. The CDR3, as DNA: TGCAGTGCTGGGGGAGGGGGCAAGGGCAATCAGCCCCAGCATTTT. Protein product: CSAGGGGKGNQPQHF.

Turning to this clonotype: Since no conserved phenylalanine or tryptophan closes the CDR3, a read error is the likely cause. No DNA is shown, since the ends of the CDR3 on it are uncertain; the CDR3 is the one TCRdb lists. The chain uses TRBV5-6 and TRBJ2-1; the DNA was not compared with TRBD1, the D call given in the table. The germline gives CDR1 SGHDT, CDR2 YYEEEE. The CDR3 comprises 14 residues, both ends counted. The CDR3 sequence is CASSLNLHAHTMRV.

This clonotype was observed a few times. The V and J genes are TRBV15 and TRBJ2-1, with 8 bases fitting TRBD2. CDR3 size: 14 residues. Germline CDR1 reads LNHNV; CDR2 reads YYDKDF (reference sequence). With V trimmed by 0 bases and J by 9 bases, 4 bases remained unmatched. The DNA for the CDR3 is TGTGCCACCAGCAGAGAACTAGCGGTAGGTGAGCAGTTCTTC. Residues: CATSRELAVGEQFF.

This clonotype was counted only a few times. The chain links TRBV20-1 to TRBJ1-1, with D unclear. The V end lost 0 bases, the J end lost 1 base, and 15 bases lay between the germline ends. Germline V CDR1 and CDR2: DFQATT, SNEGSKA (reference sequence). This CDR3 region has 16 residues. CDR3 loop: CSARDSPGSRNTEAFF. For the CDR3, the DNA is TGCAGTGCTAGAGATTCCCCGGGCAGTCGGAACACTGAAGCTTTCTTT.

This clonotype was recorded a few times. The chain joins TRBV12-3 or TRBV12-4 to TRBJ1-6; TRBD1 is a possible D gene (5 bases). CDR3 length: 15 amino acids. The V end was cut by 3 bases, the J end by 5 bases, with 11 bases between. CDR3 amino acids: CASSLGTFHNSPLHF. CDR3 nucleotides: TGTGCCAGCAGTTTGGGGACCTTCCATAATTCACCCCTCCACTTT.

The chain links TRBV7-8 to TRBJ1-1; 8 bases fit TRBD1. The CDR3 length is 16 residues. Trimming took 5 bases from V and 5 from J; bases not matched to a gene: 13. From germline, CDR1 is SGHVS and CDR2 FQNEAQ. The CDR3: CASSRLIQGAGTEAFF. CDR3 nucleotide sequence: TGTGCCAGCAGCCGTCTAATCCAGGGGGCTGGGACTGAAGCTTTCTTT.

This clonotype was found a few times. The chain is built from TRBV10-3 and TRBJ1-5; D possibly corresponds to TRBD1 (6 bases). The CDR3 loop spans 14 amino acids. The V gene lost 10 bases and the J gene lost 4 bases, with 17 bases spanning the gap. Germline CDR1 and CDR2: ENHRY and SYGVKD. The CDR3: CATESGVRNQPQHF. DNA of the CDR3: TGTGCCACCGAGTCAGGGGTGAGGAATCAGCCCCAGCATTTT.

This clonotype was counted a few times. The rearrangement links TRBV12-3 or TRBV12-4 to TRBJ2-7, with TRBD1 as a possible D gene (5 bases). Deletions cut 2 bases from V and 2 bases from J, with 10 bases between. The CDR3 runs to 14 residues. CDR3: CASSLLGPAYEQYF. CDR3 nucleotide sequence: TGTGCCAGCAGTTTATTGGGGCCTGCCTACGAGCAGTACTTC.

The genes are TRBV10-3 and TRBJ2-4; the D is unclear. This CDR3 is 13 amino acids long. Trimming pared 6 bases from V and 8 bases from J, leaving 14 bases between. Germline V lookup: CDR1 ENHRY, CDR2 SYGVKD. The CDR3 loop reads CAISGGELDIQYF. Here the CDR3 DNA reads TGTGCCATCAGCGGCGGAGAATTGGACATTCAGTACTTC.

At least ten counts were recorded for this clonotype. This rearrangement joins TRBV12-3 or TRBV12-4 to TRBJ2-6; a weak D match, TRBD1 (6 bases). Between the trimmed V and J ends, which lost 6 bases and 1 base, there was a span of 10 bases. The CDR3 has 15 residues. The CDR3 region is CASSFTGSGANVLTF. CDR3 in DNA: TGTGCCAGCAGCTTTACAGGGTCTGGGGCCAACGTCCTGACTTTC.

V gene TRBV5-1 combines with J gene TRBJ2-1; 8 nucleotides agree with TRBD1. V lost 6 bases to trimming and J lost 8 bases; unmatched junction nucleotides: 16. There are 16 residues in the CDR3. Germline assignment: CDR1 SGHRS and CDR2 YFSETQ. The CDR3 region is CASTLVRGLTIDEQFF. The CDR3 nucleotides are TGCGCCAGCACCCTGGTCAGGGGGCTTACGATCGATGAGCAGTTCTTC. Based on the CDR3 plus reference TRBV5-1 and TRBJ2-1, the full variable domain is KAGVTQTPRYLIKTRGQQVTLSCSPISGHRSVSWYQQTPGQGLQFLFEYFSETQRNKGNFPGRFSGRQFSNSRSEMNVSTLELGDSALYLCASTLVRGLTIDEQFFGPGTRLTVL.

There are many counts of this clonotype. The V call is TRBV24-1, the J call TRBJ2-7; tentative D call: TRBD2 (5 bases). The V end was cut by 3 bases, the J end by 1 base, with 18 bases between. The CDR3 is 17 amino acids. Germline V gives CDR1 KGHDR, CDR2 SFDVKD. The CDR3 nucleotides read TGTGCCACCAGTGATCCTGGGAGTGGGGTCATTTCCTACGAGCAGTACTTC. Translation: CATSDPGSGVISYEQYF.

J is TRBJ2-7 and V is TRBV7-3; 9 nucleotides match TRBD2. V lost 10 bases, J lost 6 bases, and 10 bases stayed unmatched. This CDR3 is 13 amino acids long. CDR1 and CDR2 from the germline V gene are SGHTA and FQGTGA. The CDR3 protein is CATQREERREQYF. DNA for the CDR3: TGTGCCACTCAGCGGGAGGAAAGGCGCGAGCAGTACTTC.

V usage is TRBV20-1 and J usage is TRBJ2-7; 8 nucleotides match TRBD1. Germline-derived CDR1 and CDR2 are DFQATT and SNEGSKA (reference sequence). With V trimmed by 4 bases and J by 1 base, 9 bases remained unmatched. This CDR3 region has 15 residues. CDR3 region: CSATRGTGKSYEQYF. The CDR3 DNA reads as TGCAGTGCTACCCGAGGGACAGGCAAATCCTACGAGCAGTACTTC.

As for this clonotype: The junction departs from germline at one end; a sequencing error may be responsible. This rearrangement joins TRBV7-7 to TRBJ2-3; possibly TRBD1 for D (6 bases). This CDR3 contains 15 residues. Germline CDR1 SSHAT, CDR2 FNYEAQ (reference sequence). CDR3 nucleotide sequence: TGTGCTAGCAGCTCAGGGGCAGGCATCACAGATACGCAGTATTTT. It is translated as CASSSGAGITDTQYF.

This clonotype came up a few times. The chain employs TRBV5-1 and TRBJ2-1; tentatively, D is TRBD2 (6 bases). Looked up from germline, CDR1 is SGHRS and CDR2 is YFSETQ. V was clipped by 5 bases and J by 10 bases, with 19 bases between them. The CDR3 has 14 amino acids. The CDR3 region has the DNA TGCGCCAGCAGGGGTGAGCGGGCCACCAGGGAGCAGTTCTTC. This sequence encodes CASRGERATREQFF.

The V gene is TRBV3-1, the J gene TRBJ1-1, with TRBD1 identical over 7 bases. The CDR3 sequence is 16 residues long. CDR1 is LGHDT and CDR2 is YNNKEL in the germline V gene (reference sequence). J lost 1 base, V lost 1 base, and 6 bases had no gene match. The CDR3 loop reads CASSQVRGPTNTEAFF. Here the CDR3 DNA reads TGTGCCAGCAGCCAAGTAAGGGGGCCTACGAACACTGAAGCTTTCTTT.

This clonotype was seen more than once but under ten times. The chain couples TRBV20-1 to TRBJ2-7; 8 bases line up with TRBD1. V shed 4 bases and J 5 bases; nucleotides not matched to a gene: 10. Germline assignment: CDR1 DFQATT and CDR2 SNEGSKA (reference sequence). CDR3 length: 14 residues. DNA for the CDR3: TGCAGTGCTACCGGGCAGGGGGCTGGCCACGAGCAGTACTTC. It codes for CSATGQGAGHEQYF.

This clonotype was observed many times. This chain joins TRBV7-6 and TRBJ2-7; unclear D gene. The germline V and J ends were trimmed by 8 bases and 0 bases, with 14 bases remaining between them. The germline CDR1 and CDR2 sequences are SGHVS and FNYEAQ. The CDR3 is 14 residues long. This CDR3 is CASSRDAASYEQYF. For the CDR3, the DNA is TGTGCCAGCTCGAGAGATGCTGCCTCCTACGAGCAGTACTTC.

This clonotype was detected only a few times. V is TRBV3-1 and J is TRBJ2-7; D is ambiguous. There are 14 residues in the CDR3. V was trimmed by 1 base and J by 3 bases, leaving 10 bases between them. Germline assignment: CDR1 LGHDT and CDR2 YNNKEL (reference sequence). In DNA, the CDR3 is TGTGCCAGCAGCCAAGGTATAGGTAGCTACGAGCAGTACTTC. Encoded protein: CASSQGIGSYEQYF.

This clonotype has just a few counts. The V gene is TRBV12-3 or TRBV12-4, the J gene TRBJ2-1, with 8 bases fitting TRBD1. The J segment lost 10 bases and the V segment lost 1 base, leaving 9 bases of the junction unmatched. This CDR3 is built from 15 residues. The CDR3 coding sequence is TGTGCCAGCAGTTTAGAGGGCAGGGGGCACGGAGAGCAGTTCTTC. Protein product: CASSLEGRGHGEQFF.